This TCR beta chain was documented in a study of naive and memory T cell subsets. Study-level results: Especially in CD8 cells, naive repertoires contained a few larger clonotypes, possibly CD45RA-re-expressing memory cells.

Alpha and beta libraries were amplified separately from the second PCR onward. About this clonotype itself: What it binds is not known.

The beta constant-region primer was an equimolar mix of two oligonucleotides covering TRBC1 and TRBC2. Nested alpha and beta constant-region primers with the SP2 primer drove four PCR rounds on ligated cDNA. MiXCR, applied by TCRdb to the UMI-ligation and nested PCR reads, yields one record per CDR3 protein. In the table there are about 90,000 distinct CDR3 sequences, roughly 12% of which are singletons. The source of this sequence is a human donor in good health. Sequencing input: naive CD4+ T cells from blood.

The CDR3, as DNA: TGTGCCAGCAGTCCGACCTACCTCATGAACACTGAAGCTTTCTTT. It encodes CASSPTYLMNTEAFF. This chain links TRBV27 with TRBJ1-1; D not resolved. The CDR3 sequence is 15 residues long. Germline lookup yields CDR1 MNHEY and CDR2 SMNVEV (reference sequence). V lost 5 bases and J lost 0, with 13 bases in between.